The 16 T cell receptor beta chains listed next were all sequenced from one sample in a study of beta chain features in type 1 diabetes. Study results and caveats: Shorter TCRB CDR3s, moderately but significantly so, marked every one of the four CD4+ subsets in Type 1 diabetes patients.

Their specific antigens are unknown. Sequenced material consisted of expressed TCRB transcripts (all of the isolated RNA was reverse transcribed). TCRdb's table, derived via immunoSEQ multiplex PCR, lists solely in-frame clones and lacks some. The sample has hundreds of thousands of clones, under 15% seen once. Sequenced sample: naive CD4+ T cells from blood. The origin of the receptors is a man aged 18 to 35 with type 1 diabetes.

This sequence joins TRBV6-1 and TRBJ2-7; D not certain. CDR3 length: 12 residues. The germline gives CDR1 MNHNS, CDR2 SASEGT. The V end lost 6 bases, the J end lost 1 base, and 7 bases lay between the germline ends. This CDR3 reads CASRQLSYEQYF. CDR3 nucleotide sequence: TGTGCCAGCAGACAGTTATCCTACGAGCAGTACTTC.

This rearrangement joins TRBV11-3 to TRBJ1-1, with unresolved D. V was pared by 5 bases and J by 5 bases, with 12 bases between. The CDR3 has 13 residues. CDR1 is SGHNT, CDR2 YENEEA, per germline. As DNA, the CDR3 is TGTGCCAGCAGCGTCGTGTACGGGACTGAAGCTTTCTTT. This translates into CASSVVYGTEAFF.

The chain combines TRBV5-6 with TRBJ1-6; D gene ambiguous. The CDR3 contains 14 residues. The ends were cut back, 0 bases at V and 7 bases at J, with 8 bases in the middle. CDR1 and CDR2 (germline): SGHDT, YYEEEE. The CDR3 spells CASSLGEPNSPLHF. The CDR3 DNA is TGTGCCAGCAGCTTGGGGGAGCCGAATTCACCCCTCCACTTT.

The chain is built from TRBV9 and TRBJ1-2, with D hard to call. V was pared by 0 bases and J by 3 bases, with 9 bases between. Germline V gene lookup returns CDR1 SGDLS and CDR2 YYNGEE. This CDR3 region has 14 residues. CDR3 sequence reads: CASSVAETDYGYTF. The CDR3 nucleotides are TGTGCCAGCAGCGTAGCCGAGACGGACTATGGCTACACCTTC.

In its sample, this clone was seen a few times. The chain links TRBV5-5 to TRBJ1-2; D uncertain. Germline CDR1 reads SGHKS; CDR2 reads YYEKEE (reference sequence). The V end was cut by 3 bases, the J end by 5 bases, with 11 bases between. CDR3 length equals 13 residues. CDR3 nucleotide sequence: TGTGCCAGCAGCTCGTCAGACCAGTATGGCTACACCTTC. Its translation: CASSSSDQYGYTF.

This clone was seen a few times. The rearrangement uses TRBV30 and TRBJ1-2; TRBD1 matches at 8 bases. Germline loops: CDR1 GTSNPN, CDR2 SVGIG (reference sequence). This CDR3 has 17 residues. The junction had 13 bases not matched to a gene; V was cut back by 2 bases and J by 2 bases. CDR3 sequence reads: CAWSMAGTGPTNYGYTF. CDR3 coding DNA: TGTGCCTGGAGTATGGCCGGGACAGGTCCCACCAACTATGGCTACACCTTC.

The rearrangement links TRBV2 to TRBJ2-7, with D uncertain. This CDR3 comprises 14 residues. V was clipped by 11 bases and J by 0 bases, with 17 bases between them. CDR1 and CDR2 (germline): SNHLY, FYNNEI. The CDR3 DNA reads TGTGCCTCCACCCCAGCGAGGAGCTCCTACGAGCAGTACTTC. Translating gives CASTPARSSYEQYF. Full variable domain (rest looked up from reference TRBV2 and TRBJ2-7): EPEVTQTPSHQVTQMGQEVILRCVPISNHLYFYWYRQILGQKVEFLVSFYNNEISEKSEIFDDQFSVERPDGSNFTLKIRSTKLEDSAMYFCASTPARSSYEQYFGPGTRLTVT.

V and J are TRBV5-4 and TRBJ1-1; D perhaps matches TRBD1 (5 bases). Trimming stripped 4 bases from V and 1 base from J, with 14 bases between. This CDR3 is 15 amino acids long. CDR1 SGHNT and CDR2 YYREEE come from the germline V gene (reference sequence). This CDR3 reads CASSPDGGTNTEAFF. The CDR3 bases are TGTGCCAGCAGCCCCGATGGGGGGACGAACACTGAAGCTTTCTTT.

This clone occurred a few times. The genes are TRBV5-4 and TRBJ2-1; D ambiguous. The CDR3 totals 16 residues. The germline V gene encodes CDR1 SGHNT and CDR2 YYREEE (reference sequence). The V end lost 1 base, the J end lost 0 bases, and 11 bases lay between the germline ends. CDR3 loop: CASSLSGPNSYNEQFF. CDR3 DNA sequence: TGTGCCAGCAGCTTGAGTGGGCCTAACTCCTACAATGAGCAGTTCTTC.

This clone has a handful of counts. V usage is TRBV6-1 and J usage is TRBJ1-5; TRBD1 matches 9 bases. The V gene's germline CDR1 is MNHNS and CDR2 SASEGT. Germline trimming cut 4 bases from V and 7 bases from J; bases unmatched to any gene: 11. The CDR3 consists of 16 residues. CDR3 in DNA: TGTGCCAGCAGTGTTGGGCTGGGACAGGGAGACCAGCCCCAGCATTTT. This sequence encodes CASSVGLGQGDQPQHF.

CDR3 sequence (DNA): TGTGCCAGCAGGAGAGTAGGGACAGCTAAAGAGACCCAGTACTTC. Translating gives CASRRVGTAKETQYF. The chain uses TRBV5-6 and TRBJ2-5, with 7 nucleotides matching TRBD1. The CDR3 contains 15 residues. The trim removed 5 bases at V and 3 bases at J, leaving 10 bases unmatched. Germline V gene data show CDR1 as SGHDT and CDR2 as YYEEEE.

This clone was observed a handful of times. The gene calls are TRBV4-1 and TRBJ1-5; 9 nucleotides align to TRBD1. The length of the CDR3 is 14 residues. The V gene's germline CDR1 is MGHRA and CDR2 YSYEKL. Germline trimming cut 3 bases from V and 6 bases from J; bases unmatched to any gene: 3. The CDR3 here is CASSQDRGAQPQHF. CDR3 DNA sequence: TGCGCCAGCAGCCAGGACAGGGGCGCTCAGCCCCAGCATTTT.

On this clone itself: This sample also contains other DNA sequences that code for the same CDR3. The gene calls are TRBV30 and TRBJ1-4; TRBD1 agrees at 9 bases. The germline V gene has CDR1 GTSNPN and CDR2 SVGIG (reference sequence). Losses at the gene ends were 2 bases for V and 8 bases for J; bases not matched to a gene: 6. The CDR3 has 14 amino acids. The CDR3 DNA reads as TGTGCCTGGAGTCCCGGGACAGGGTACGAAAAACTGTTTTTT. Protein: CAWSPGTGYEKLFF.

J is TRBJ1-1 and V is TRBV10-3; D may be TRBD1 (5 bases). This CDR3 contains 14 residues. Between the trimmed V and J ends, which lost 5 bases and 1 base, there was a span of 11 bases. Per the germline V gene, CDR1 is ENHRY and CDR2 is SYGVKD. This CDR3 is CAISYDRSNTEAFF. The DNA of the CDR3 is TGTGCCATCAGTTACGACAGATCGAACACTGAAGCTTTCTTT.

This clone occurred a few times. V and J are TRBV7-9 and TRBJ1-3; D perhaps matches TRBD1 (6 bases). This CDR3 is 15 amino acids long. The V gene lost 5 bases and the J gene lost 0 bases, with 11 bases spanning the gap. Germline loops: CDR1 SEHNR, CDR2 FQNEAQ (reference sequence). CDR3 region: CASSAGTLSGNTIYF. DNA for the CDR3: TGTGCCAGCAGCGCAGGGACACTCTCTGGAAACACCATATATTTT.

The rearrangement links TRBV2 to TRBJ1-2, with 8 bases identical to TRBD1. V was clipped by 6 bases and J by 8 bases; unmatched bases: 14. The CDR3 runs 15 residues. Germline V lookup: CDR1 SNHLY, CDR2 FYNNEI. CDR3 sequence reads: CASRVDRGAQGGYTF. In DNA, the CDR3 is TGTGCCAGCAGGGTAGACAGGGGAGCCCAAGGGGGCTACACCTTC. The variable domain in full, completed from reference TRBV2 and TRBJ1-2, reads EPEVTQTPSHQVTQMGQEVILRCVPISNHLYFYWYRQILGQKVEFLVSFYNNEISEKSEIFDDQFSVERPDGSNFTLKIRSTKLEDSAMYFCASRVDRGAQGGYTFGSGTRLTVV.